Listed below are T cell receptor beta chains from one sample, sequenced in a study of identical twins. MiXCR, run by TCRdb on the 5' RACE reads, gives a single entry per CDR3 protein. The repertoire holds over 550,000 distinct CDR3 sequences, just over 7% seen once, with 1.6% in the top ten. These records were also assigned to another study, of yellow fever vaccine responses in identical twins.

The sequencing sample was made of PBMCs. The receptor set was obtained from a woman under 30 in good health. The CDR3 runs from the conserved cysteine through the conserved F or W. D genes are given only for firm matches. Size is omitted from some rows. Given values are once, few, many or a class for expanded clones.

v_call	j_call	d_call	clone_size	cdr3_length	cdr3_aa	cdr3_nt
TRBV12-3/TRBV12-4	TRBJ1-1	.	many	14	CASTNRRMNTEAFF	TGTGCCAGCACCAACAGGAGGATGAACACTGAAGCTTTCTTT
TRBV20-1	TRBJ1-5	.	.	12	CSARVGDQPQHF	TGCAGTGCTAGAGTCGGGGATCAGCCCCAGCATTTT
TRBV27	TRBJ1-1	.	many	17	CASTITRGWWGDTEAFF	TGTGCCAGCACCATAACTAGGGGCTGGTGGGGAGACACTGAAGCTTTCTTT
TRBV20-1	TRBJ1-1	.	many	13	CSARVTVNTEAFF	TGCAGTGCTAGAGTTACGGTGAACACTGAAGCTTTCTTT
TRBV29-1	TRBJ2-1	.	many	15	CSVKRSTRPYNEQFF	TGCAGCGTTAAACGGAGCACCCGACCGTACAATGAGCAGTTCTTC
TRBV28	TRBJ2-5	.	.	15	CASGALGGGAETQYF	TGTGCCAGCGGAGCCTTAGGAGGGGGCGCAGAGACCCAGTACTTC
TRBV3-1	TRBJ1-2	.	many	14	CASSPRGDTGRYTF	TGTGCCAGCAGCCCCCGGGGGGACACCGGGCGCTACACCTTC
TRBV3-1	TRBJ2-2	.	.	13	CASSPGIAGELFF	TGTGCCAGCAGCCCGGGGATTGCCGGGGAGCTGTTTTTT
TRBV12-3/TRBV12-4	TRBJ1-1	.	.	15	CASSLKTGRITEAFF	TGTGCCAGCAGTTTAAAGACAGGCAGGATCACTGAAGCTTTCTTT
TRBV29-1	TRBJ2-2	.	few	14	CSVGSRGGTGELFF	TGCAGCGTTGGTTCCAGGGGGGGGACCGGGGAGCTGTTTTTT
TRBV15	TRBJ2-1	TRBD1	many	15	CATSRDLDRAHEQFF	TGTGCCACCAGCAGAGACCTAGACAGGGCCCATGAGCAGTTCTTC
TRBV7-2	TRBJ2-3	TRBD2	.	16	CASSTRLAASTDTQYF	TGTGCCAGCAGCACTCGACTAGCGGCAAGCACAGATACGCAGTATTTT
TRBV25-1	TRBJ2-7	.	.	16	CASSGGLIPPSYEQYF	TGTGCCAGCAGTGGGGGATTGATCCCACCCTCCTACGAGCAGTACTTC
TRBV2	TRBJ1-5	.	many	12	CASSENNQPQHF	TGTGCCAGCAGTGAAAACAATCAGCCCCAGCATTTT
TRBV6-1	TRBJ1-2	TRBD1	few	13	CASRPDRNYGYTF	TGTGCCAGCAGACCGGACAGGAACTATGGCTACACCTTC
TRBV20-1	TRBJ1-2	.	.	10	CFSGDYGYTF	TGCTTCTCGGGGGACTATGGCTACACCTTC
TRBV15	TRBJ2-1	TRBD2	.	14	CATSGGLAGSEQFF	TGTGCCACCAGCGGGGGACTAGCGGGGAGTGAGCAGTTCTTC
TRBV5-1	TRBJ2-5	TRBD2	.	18	CASSSYMGLAGARETQYF	TGCGCCAGCAGCTCCTATATGGGACTAGCGGGAGCGCGAGAGACCCAGTACTTC
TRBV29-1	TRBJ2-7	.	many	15	CSVEVAPGRSYEQYF	TGCAGCGTTGAAGTCGCTCCGGGGAGATCCTACGAGCAGTACTTC
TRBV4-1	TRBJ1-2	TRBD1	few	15	CASSQAQGAAYGYTF	TGCGCCAGCAGCCAAGCACAGGGGGCAGCATATGGCTACACCTTC
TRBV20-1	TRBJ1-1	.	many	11	CSARDYTEAFF	TGCAGTGCTAGAGATTACACTGAAGCTTTCTTT
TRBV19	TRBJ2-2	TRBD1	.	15	CASRRGGEGTGELFF	TGTGCCAGTAGGAGAGGGGGCGAGGGCACCGGGGAGCTGTTTTTT
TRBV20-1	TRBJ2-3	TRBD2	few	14	CSASGEGRGDTQYF	TGCAGTGCTAGCGGGGAGGGCCGTGGAGATACGCAGTATTTT
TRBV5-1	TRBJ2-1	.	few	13	CASSLDSFDEQFF	TGCGCCAGCAGCTTGGATAGCTTCGATGAGCAGTTCTTC
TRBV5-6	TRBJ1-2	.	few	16	CASSFSLEGAVYGYTF	TGTGCCAGCAGCTTCTCTTTGGAGGGCGCGGTTTATGGCTACACCTTC
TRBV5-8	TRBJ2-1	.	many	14	CASTPQNTYNEQFF	TGTGCCAGCACCCCACAAAACACCTACAATGAGCAGTTCTTC
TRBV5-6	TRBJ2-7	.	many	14	CASSSLGPLGEQYF	TGTGCCAGCAGCTCCCTGGGTCCCTTGGGCGAGCAGTACTTC
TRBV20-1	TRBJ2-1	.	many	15	CSATGLDRSLNEQFF	TGCAGTGCTACAGGACTCGATCGCTCCCTCAATGAGCAGTTCTTC
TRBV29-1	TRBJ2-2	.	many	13	CSARGTNTGELFF	TGCAGCGCCCGAGGCACGAACACCGGGGAGCTGTTTTTT
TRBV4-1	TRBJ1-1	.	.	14	CASSDLQPNGEAFF	TGCGCCAGCAGCGACTTACAGCCCAACGGTGAAGCTTTCTTT
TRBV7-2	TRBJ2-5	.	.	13	CASRPGVRETQYF	TGTGCCAGCAGACCAGGGGTCCGCGAGACCCAGTACTTC
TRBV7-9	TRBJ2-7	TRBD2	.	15	CASELTSGGRVGQYF	TGTGCCAGCGAACTTACTAGCGGGGGACGCGTCGGGCAGTACTTC
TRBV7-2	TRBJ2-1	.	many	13	CASSLLGYNEQFF	TGTGCCAGCAGCTTACTGGGGTACAATGAGCAGTTCTTC
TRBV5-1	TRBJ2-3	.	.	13	CASSRIWGDTQYF	TGCGCCAGCAGTCGGATATGGGGGGATACGCAGTATTTT
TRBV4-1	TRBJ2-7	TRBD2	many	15	CASSQPTSGSYEQYF	TGCGCCAGCAGCCAACCTACTAGCGGGTCCTACGAGCAGTACTTC
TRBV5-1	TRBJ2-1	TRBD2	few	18	CASSPRLGLAGGGNEQFF	TGCGCCAGCAGCCCACGACTCGGGCTAGCGGGGGGCGGGAATGAGCAGTTCTTC
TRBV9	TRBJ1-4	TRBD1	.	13	CASSSRQGRELFF	TGTGCCAGCAGCTCTCGACAGGGGCGGGAACTGTTTTTT
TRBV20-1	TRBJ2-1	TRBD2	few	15	CSARLTSGAYNEQFF	TGCAGTGCTAGACTGACTAGCGGGGCTTACAATGAGCAGTTCTTC
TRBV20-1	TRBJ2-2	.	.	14	CSAISDQNTGELFF	TGCAGTGCTATAAGTGATCAGAACACCGGGGAGCTGTTTTTT
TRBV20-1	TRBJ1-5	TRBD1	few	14	CSAGTGGSNQPQHF	TGCAGTGCCGGAACAGGGGGAAGCAATCAGCCCCAGCATTTT
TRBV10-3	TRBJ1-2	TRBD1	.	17	CTFSLAWQGATNYGYTF	TGTACCTTCAGTTTAGCGTGGCAGGGGGCTACTAACTATGGCTACACCTTC
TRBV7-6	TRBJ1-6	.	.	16	CASSKGAALTNSPLHF	TGTGCCAGCAGCAAAGGTGCTGCCCTTACTAATTCACCCCTCCACTTT
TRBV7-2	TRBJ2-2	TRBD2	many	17	CASSLLAGASNTGELFF	TGTGCCAGCAGCTTACTAGCGGGGGCCTCGAACACCGGGGAGCTGTTTTTT
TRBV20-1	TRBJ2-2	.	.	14	CSASTLGNTGELFF	TGCAGTGCTAGCACTTTGGGGAACACCGGGGAGCTGTTTTTT
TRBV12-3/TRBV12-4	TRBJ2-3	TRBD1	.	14	CASRTGFDTDTQYF	TGTGCCAGCAGGACAGGGTTTGACACAGATACGCAGTATTTT
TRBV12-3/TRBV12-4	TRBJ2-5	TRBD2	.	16	CASSRRLAGGLETQYF	TGTGCCAGCAGTAGAAGACTAGCGGGAGGGTTGGAGACCCAGTACTTC
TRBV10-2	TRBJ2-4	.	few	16	CASSGGSPGAKNIQYF	TGCGCCAGCAGTGGGGGCTCACCAGGGGCCAAAAACATTCAGTACTTC
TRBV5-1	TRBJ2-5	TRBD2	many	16	CASSLGGSLSQETQYF	TGCGCCAGCAGCTTGGGCGGGAGTCTATCTCAGGAGACCCAGTACTTC
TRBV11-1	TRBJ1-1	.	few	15	CASSLDGRATTEAFF	TGTGCCAGCAGCTTAGACGGCAGGGCCACCACTGAAGCTTTCTTT
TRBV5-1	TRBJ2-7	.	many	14	CASSSTGPKYEQYF	TGCGCCAGCAGCTCCACGGGGCCCAAATACGAGCAGTACTTC
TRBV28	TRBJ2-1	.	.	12	CARGPGLPEQFF	TGTGCCAGGGGTCCCGGGCTACCCGAGCAGTTCTTC
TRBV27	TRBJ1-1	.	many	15	CASSSIGPGNTEAFF	TGTGCCAGCAGTTCAATCGGGCCAGGGAACACTGAAGCTTTCTTT
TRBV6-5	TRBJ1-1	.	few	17	CASSYSIIGAPDTEAFF	TGTGCCAGCAGTTACTCGATAATAGGGGCGCCGGACACTGAAGCTTTCTTT
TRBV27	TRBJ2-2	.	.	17	CASSGEQGGSNTGELFF	TGTGCCAGCAGTGGAGAACAGGGAGGATCGAACACCGGGGAGCTGTTTTTT
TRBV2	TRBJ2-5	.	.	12	CASSEGEETQYF	TGTGCCAGCAGTGAGGGGGAAGAGACCCAGTACTTC
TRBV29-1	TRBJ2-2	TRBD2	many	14	CSVTRQGGTGELFF	TGCAGCGTTACACGGCAGGGAGGGACCGGGGAGCTGTTTTTT
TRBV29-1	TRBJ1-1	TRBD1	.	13	CSVPAGGNTEAFF	TGCAGCGTCCCAGCAGGGGGGAACACTGAAGCTTTCTTT